A selection of T cell receptor beta chains follows, all from one sample in a study of identifying expanded T cells in peripheral blood. Clones were sequenced by immunoSEQ multiplex PCR, and TCRdb holds only the in-frame ones, with some missing. The sample lists under 70,000 clones; around 87% were seen once. The sample consisted of blood. Receptors originate from a person aged 18 to 70 in good health. Each CDR3 is given with its conserved first and last residue. Each record gives: V gene, D gene, CDR3 protein. D genes are given only for firm matches.

v_call: TRBV5-1
d_call: NA
cdr3_aa: CASSLESYTGELFF

v_call: TRBV30
d_call: NA
cdr3_aa: CAWSAYRDEQFF

v_call: TRBV7-9
d_call: NA
cdr3_aa: CASSPPTAYNEQFF

v_call: TRBV5-4
d_call: NA
cdr3_aa: CASRLGGDGTEAFF

v_call: TRBV11-2
d_call: NA
cdr3_aa: CASSSLNVGASSTGELFF

v_call: TRBV19
d_call: TRBD1
cdr3_aa: CASLGQPSPNFNYGYTF

v_call: TRBV14
d_call: TRBD2
cdr3_aa: CASSPGARGGSYEQYF

v_call: TRBV6-6
d_call: TRBD1
cdr3_aa: CVSSYSGTGDQPQHF

v_call: TRBV19
d_call: NA
cdr3_aa: CASGGESEKLFF

v_call: TRBV27
d_call: NA
cdr3_aa: CASSKGRQPQHF